The present TCR beta chain was sequenced within a study of shared clonotypes between healthy human individuals. V was cut by 1 base and J by 1 base, with 9 bases left in between. Germline CDR1 SGHRS, CDR2 YFSETQ. The CDR3 is 14 residues long. TCRdb keeps only in-frame clones here, not all; method: immunoSEQ multiplex PCR. This sample yields about 2.3 million clones, of which about 92% are seen a single time; approximately 0.4% belongs to the top ten. The chain has TRBV5-1 and TRBJ2-7, with a weak D call TRBD1 (5 bases). This TCR was sampled from a man aged 18 to 30 in good health. Some clones in this sample may be carry-over from other donors' samples. The sequencing sample was made of naive CD4+ T cells from PBMCs. Subset described: CD45RA+ positively selected. The chain's CDR3 is CASSLLSGSYEQYF. CDR3 bases: TGCGCCAGCAGCTTGCTTTCAGGGTCCTACGAGCAGTACTTC.